This T cell receptor (beta chain) came from a study of blood T cell repertoires in COVID-19. This CDR3 region has 14 residues. Germline CDR1 is MNHEY and CDR2 is SVGEGT. Trimming took 6 bases from V and 3 from J; bases not matched to a gene: 5. Profiling relied on immunoSEQ multiplex PCR, and the TCRdb table lists in-frame clones only, not all of them. The table shows 30,000 or so clones, with about nine tenths occurring only once. Sequencing was performed on peripheral blood. This sequence originates from a man in his sixties with active COVID-19. The rearrangement joins TRBV6-2 or TRBV6-3 to TRBJ2-1, with 7 positions matching TRBD1. The CDR3 nucleotides are TGTGCCAGCAGCCTAGGGACAGACTACAATGAGCAGTTCTTC. It codes for CASSLGTDYNEQFF.